These 7 T cell receptor beta chains originate from one sample sequenced in a study of regulatory T cells in long-lasting Graves disease. Time point given: persistent/refractory GD, antithyroid drugs over 5 years with positive TRAb. Extracted RNA from PBMCs served as the source of the TCR library. Assembly of TCR beta libraries relied on iRepertoire HTBI primers together with Arm-PCR of CDR3 regions. TCRdb used MiXCR to reprocess the multiplex PCR reads, holding one entry per CDR3 protein. Altogether about 290,000 distinct CDR3 sequences are present, around a fifth being singletons, with the ten largest covering 56%. The specimen comprised peripheral blood mononuclear cells (PBMCs), sampled when the disease was refractory, from a patient treated with antithyroid drugs. The receptors were sampled from a female donor with Graves disease.

This clonotype was counted at least ten times. The chain joins TRBV11-2 to TRBJ2-7, with 8 bases aligning to TRBD2. V shed 3 bases and J 4 bases; nucleotides not matched to a gene: 11. Germline lookup yields CDR1 SGHAT and CDR2 FQNNGV. CDR3 size: 16 residues. The CDR3 bases are TGTGCCAGCAGCTTTTTCACCGGGACTAGTACGTACGAGCAGTACTTC. It codes for CASSFFTGTSTYEQYF.

About this clonotype: At one end, the junction sequence differs from germline, possibly due to a read error. CDR3 amino acids: CVSSSPGGREQYF. In nucleotides, the CDR3 is TGTGTCAGCAGTTCGCCGGGAGGGCGCGAGCAGTACTTC. The chain links TRBV6-2 or TRBV6-3 to TRBJ2-7, with 8 bases matching TRBD2. The CDR3 sequence is 13 residues long. From germline, CDR1 is MNHEY and CDR2 SVGEGT.

DNA for the CDR3: TGTGCCAGCAGGCCTAGCGGGTTGGATACGCAGTATTTT. Protein product: CASRPSGLDTQYF. The chain joins TRBV28 to TRBJ2-3, with TRBD2 identical over 8 bases. With V trimmed by 6 bases and J by 6 bases, 5 bases remained unmatched. The CDR3 is made up of 13 amino acids. From germline, CDR1 is MDHEN and CDR2 SYDVKM.

This clonotype was recorded a few times. This chain links TRBV28 with TRBJ2-5, with D perhaps TRBD2 (6 bases). This CDR3 is 17 amino acids long. Trimming took 1 base from V and 5 from J, leaving 20 bases between them. CDR1 MDHEN and CDR2 SYDVKM come from the germline V gene. The CDR3 region is CASSLSGMVEGMETQYF. DNA of the CDR3: TGTGCCAGCAGTTTATCAGGCATGGTGGAGGGTATGGAGACCCAGTACTTC.

The chain recombines TRBV5-4 with TRBJ1-6, with 7 bases identical to TRBD1. The CDR3 length is 16 residues. The germline V gene encodes CDR1 SGHNT and CDR2 YYREEE (reference sequence). The J segment lost 5 bases and the V segment lost 0 bases, leaving 5 bases of the junction unmatched. The CDR3 DNA sequence: TGTGCCAGCAGCTTGGAGGGGACAGCGAATAATTCACCCCTCCACTTT. It encodes CASSLEGTANNSPLHF.

In its sample, this clonotype was seen many times. This chain connects TRBV5-1 to TRBJ2-7, with 8 nucleotides matching TRBD2. The CDR3 runs to 12 residues. The V gene end was trimmed by 4 bases and the J gene end by 6 bases; junction bases not matched to a gene: 3. The germline V gene encodes CDR1 SGHRS and CDR2 YFSETQ. The CDR3 DNA follows: TGCGCCAGCAGCCCAGGGACTAGCGAGCAGTACTTC. Its protein is CASSPGTSEQYF. The variable domain in full, completed from reference TRBV5-1 and TRBJ2-7, reads KAGVTQTPRYLIKTRGQQVTLSCSPISGHRSVSWYQQTPGQGLQFLFEYFSETQRNKGNFPGRFSGRQFSNSRSEMNVSTLELGDSALYLCASSPGTSEQYFGPGTRLTVT.

This clonotype was found many times. Written as DNA, the CDR3 is TGCAGTGCTAGAGACCTCTACATTCAACCCTCCTACGAGCAGTACTTC. Translated: CSARDLYIQPSYEQYF. V is TRBV20-1 and J is TRBJ2-7; D is unresolved. CDR1 is DFQATT and CDR2 is SNEGSKA in the germline V gene (reference sequence). The CDR3 is 16 amino acids. The V end was cut by 0 bases, the J end by 0 bases, with 15 bases between.